These T cell receptor beta chains were read from a single sample in a study of monozygotic twins with inflammatory bowel disease. After re-calling the 5' RACE reads, TCRdb lists one entry per CDR3 protein, DNA absent. The table gives about 350,000 distinct CDR3 sequences; the top ten clones make up around 2% of it. Sequencing was performed on blood. The receptor set was obtained from a human donor with ulcerative colitis or Crohn's disease, or a healthy co-twin of an affected twin (not recorded which). Each CDR3 is given with its conserved first and last residue. Clone size is shown for a subset of rows, as once, few, many or a class of expanded clone.

abundance,j_gene,v_gene,CDR3aa
-,TRBJ2-2,TRBV30,CAWSVGRNTGELFF
-,TRBJ1-2,TRBV29-1,CSVETGLGYTF
-,TRBJ2-6,TRBV7-2,CASSLNREVTGANVLTF
-,TRBJ1-2,TRBV28,CASSSGPYTGYTF
-,TRBJ1-5,TRBV28,CASSLLGGGQHF
-,TRBJ2-7,TRBV20-1,CSAPPPGGVGMGEQYF
-,TRBJ2-7,TRBV6-5,CASSSLGTATYEQYF
-,TRBJ2-5,TRBV12-3/TRBV12-4,CASRSGTEETQYF
-,TRBJ2-2,TRBV6-1,CASSPWSNTNTGELFF
-,TRBJ2-5,TRBV5-1,CASSLTIGTGQETQYF
-,TRBJ2-5,TRBV29-1,CSVRLRETQYF
-,TRBJ2-7,TRBV28,CASSIWGVRVADYTNYEQYF
-,TRBJ2-6,TRBV4-2,CASSQQTGANVLTF
-,TRBJ2-3,TRBV5-6,CASSVKRGLSTDTQYF
-,TRBJ2-5,TRBV7-7,CASSLKPGGETQYF
-,TRBJ2-5,TRBV30,CAWTRGSQETQYF
-,TRBJ2-1,TRBV7-9,CASSNRRGGTADEQFF
-,TRBJ2-5,TRBV28,CASSSGPLGETQYF
-,TRBJ2-1,TRBV7-9,CASSLRNGQQFF
-,TRBJ2-3,TRBV4-1,CASSQFGPGHPDTQYF
-,TRBJ2-7,TRBV12-3/TRBV12-4,CASRRQGSDEQYF
-,TRBJ1-4,TRBV5-1,CASSLGGQGAPDSRKLFF
-,TRBJ2-3,TRBV5-1,CASSLSRVSTDTQYF
-,TRBJ2-7,TRBV4-1,CASSQISGAAYEQYF
-,TRBJ2-2,TRBV30,CAWSSSGWTGELFF
-,TRBJ1-5,TRBV29-1,CSVRFDGGNQPQHF
medium-sized,TRBJ2-7,TRBV7-2,CASSLMAGERREQYF
-,TRBJ2-7,TRBV7-2,CASSLAVPQRGSYEQYF
-,TRBJ2-1,TRBV20-1,CSALPRTSSYNEQFF
-,TRBJ2-7,TRBV29-1,CSVEDDSRLEQYF
-,TRBJ2-3,TRBV10-2,CASTDRDRDVTDTQYF
-,TRBJ2-3,TRBV28,CASSPDQAWTDTQYF
-,TRBJ2-2,TRBV5-1,CASSLYGTGELFF
-,TRBJ1-1,TRBV9,CASSAWGGSMNTEAFF
-,TRBJ2-1,TRBV5-1,CASSLTPVDEQFF
-,TRBJ2-2,TRBV4-3,CASSQESVQTGATGELFF
-,TRBJ2-1,TRBV30,CAWSVTAREQFF
-,TRBJ1-5,TRBV24-1,CATSDHLYRDLAPSNQPQHF
-,TRBJ2-3,TRBV20-1,CSEGLAGGSGTQYF
-,TRBJ2-1,TRBV20-1,CSRLAGGGHEQFF
-,TRBJ2-1,TRBV20-1,CSARTGGDLNEQFF
-,TRBJ2-2,TRBV12-3/TRBV12-4,CASTTGETGPNTGELFF